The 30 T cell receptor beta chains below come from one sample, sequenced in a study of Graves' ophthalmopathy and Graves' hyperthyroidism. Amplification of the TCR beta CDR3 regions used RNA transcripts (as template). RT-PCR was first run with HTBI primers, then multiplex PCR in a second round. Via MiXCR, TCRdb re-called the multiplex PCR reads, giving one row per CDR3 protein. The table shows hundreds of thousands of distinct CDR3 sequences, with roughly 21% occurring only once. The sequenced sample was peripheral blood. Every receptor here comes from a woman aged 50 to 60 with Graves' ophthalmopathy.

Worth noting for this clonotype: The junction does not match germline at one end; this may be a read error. CDR3 bases: TGTGCCAGTACCCCGGGGGTCGGACTACTAGCGGGAGGGACAGATACGCAGTGTTTT. Translating gives CASTPGVGLLAGGTDTQCF. This sequence joins TRBV19 and TRBJ2-3, with 13 bases lining up with TRBD2. Germline V lookup: CDR1 LNHDA, CDR2 SQIVND (reference sequence). CDR3 size: 19 residues.

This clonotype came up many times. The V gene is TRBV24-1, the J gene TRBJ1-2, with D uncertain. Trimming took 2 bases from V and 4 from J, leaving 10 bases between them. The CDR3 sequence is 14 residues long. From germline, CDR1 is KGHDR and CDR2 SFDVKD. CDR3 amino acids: CATSDSGRIYGYTF. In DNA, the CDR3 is TGTGCCACCAGTGATTCCGGCCGGATCTATGGCTACACCTTC.

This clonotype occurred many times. The CDR3 sequence: CSASRTFRETQYF. CDR3 DNA: TGCAGTGCTAGCAGGACTTTTCGGGAGACCCAGTACTTC. This sequence joins TRBV20-1 and TRBJ2-5; D is possibly TRBD2 (5 bases). The CDR3 is made up of 13 amino acids. Germline V gives CDR1 DFQATT, CDR2 SNEGSKA (reference sequence). Trimming pared 3 bases from V and 5 bases from J, leaving 13 bases between.

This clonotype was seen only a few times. CDR3 region: CASSRGSGANVLTF. The CDR3 DNA follows: TGTGCCAGCAGTAGGGGCTCTGGGGCCAACGTCCTGACTTTC. The V call is TRBV6-2 or TRBV6-3, the J call TRBJ2-6, with D maybe TRBD1 (5 bases). CDR3 length equals 14 residues. V dropped 5 bases and J dropped 0 bases, with 5 bases sitting between them. Germline lookup yields CDR1 MNHEY and CDR2 SVGEGT.

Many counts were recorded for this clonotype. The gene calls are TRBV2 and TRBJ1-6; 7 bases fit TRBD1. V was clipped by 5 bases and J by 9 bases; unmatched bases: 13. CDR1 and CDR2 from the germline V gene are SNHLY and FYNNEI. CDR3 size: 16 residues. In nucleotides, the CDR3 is TGTGCCAGCAGTCTGGCCCAGGGACAGAACCCTTCACCCCTCCACTTT. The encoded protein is CASSLAQGQNPSPLHF.

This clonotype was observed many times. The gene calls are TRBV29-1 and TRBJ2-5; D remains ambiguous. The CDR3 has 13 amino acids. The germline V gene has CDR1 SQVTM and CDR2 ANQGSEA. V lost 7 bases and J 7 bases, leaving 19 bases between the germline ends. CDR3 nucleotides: TGCAGCGGTGGATGGCGTGGAGAGGTGACCCAGTACTTC. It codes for CSGGWRGEVTQYF. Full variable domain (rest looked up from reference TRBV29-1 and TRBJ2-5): SAVISQKPSRDICQRGTSLTIQCQVDSQVTMMFWYRQQPGQSLTLIATANQGSEATYESGFVIDKFPISRPNLTFSTLTVSNMSPEDSSIYLCSGGWRGEVTQYFGPGTRLLVL.

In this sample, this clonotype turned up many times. CDR3 nucleotides: TGTGCCAGCAGTTTCGGGACAGGGGCCCACGAGCAGTACTTC. As protein: CASSFGTGAHEQYF. The rearrangement links TRBV12-3 or TRBV12-4 to TRBJ2-7, with TRBD1 identical over 10 bases. Trimming cost V 3 bases and J 5 bases; bases outside gene matches: 4. The CDR3 covers 14 residues.

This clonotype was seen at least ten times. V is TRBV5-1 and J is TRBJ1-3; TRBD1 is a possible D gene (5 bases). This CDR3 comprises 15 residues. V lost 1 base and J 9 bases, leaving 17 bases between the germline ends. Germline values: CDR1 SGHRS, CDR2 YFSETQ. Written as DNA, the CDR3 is TGCGCCAGCAGCTTGAACGGGGCAGCGGTGGGCACCATATATTTT. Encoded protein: CASSLNGAAVGTIYF. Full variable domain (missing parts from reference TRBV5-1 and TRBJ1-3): KAGVTQTPRYLIKTRGQQVTLSCSPISGHRSVSWYQQTPGQGLQFLFEYFSETQRNKGNFPGRFSGRQFSNSRSEMNVSTLELGDSALYLCASSLNGAAVGTIYFGEGSWLTVV.

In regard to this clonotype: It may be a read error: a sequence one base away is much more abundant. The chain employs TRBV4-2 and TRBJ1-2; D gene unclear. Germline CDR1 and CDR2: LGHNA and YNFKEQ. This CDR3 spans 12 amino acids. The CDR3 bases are TGTGTCAGCAGCCGTTTCATGGATGGCTACACCTTC. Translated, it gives CVSSRFMDGYTF.

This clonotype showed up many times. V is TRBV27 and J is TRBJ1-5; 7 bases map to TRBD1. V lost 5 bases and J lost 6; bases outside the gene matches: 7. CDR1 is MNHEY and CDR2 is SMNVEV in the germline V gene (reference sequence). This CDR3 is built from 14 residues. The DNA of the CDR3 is TGTGCCAGCAGTGGACGACAGGGAAGTCAGCCCCAGCATTTT. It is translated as CASSGRQGSQPQHF.

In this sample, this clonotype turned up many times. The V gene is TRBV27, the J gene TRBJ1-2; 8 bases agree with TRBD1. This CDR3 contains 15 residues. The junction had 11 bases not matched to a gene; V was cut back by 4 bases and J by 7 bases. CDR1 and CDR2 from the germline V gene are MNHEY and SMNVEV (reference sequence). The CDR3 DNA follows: TGTGCCAGCAGTTCAGACAGGACAGGGCCCGCTGGCTACACCTTC. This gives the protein CASSSDRTGPAGYTF.

For the CDR3, the DNA is TGTGCCAGCAGTGATTTAGAGGGAGGGAGAGGCTACGAGCAGTACTTC. Protein product: CASSDLEGGRGYEQYF. The genes are TRBV6-1 and TRBJ2-7, with 7 bases matching TRBD2. CDR1 MNHNS and CDR2 SASEGT come from the germline V gene. The CDR3 contains 16 residues. J gave up 3 bases and V 3 bases, and 11 bases lay outside the gene matches.

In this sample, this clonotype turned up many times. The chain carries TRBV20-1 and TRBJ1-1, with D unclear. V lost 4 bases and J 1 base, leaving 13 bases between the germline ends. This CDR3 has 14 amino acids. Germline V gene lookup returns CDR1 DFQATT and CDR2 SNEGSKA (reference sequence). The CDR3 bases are TGCAGTGCTACAGAGGACGGAAGGAACACTGAAGCTTTCTTT. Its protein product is CSATEDGRNTEAFF.

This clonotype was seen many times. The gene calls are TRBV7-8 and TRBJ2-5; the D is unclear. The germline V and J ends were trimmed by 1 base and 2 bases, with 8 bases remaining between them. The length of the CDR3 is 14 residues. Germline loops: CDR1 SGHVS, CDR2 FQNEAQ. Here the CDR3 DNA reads TGTGCCAGCAGCTTAGGTTCAGCACAAGAGACCCAGTACTTC. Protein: CASSLGSAQETQYF.

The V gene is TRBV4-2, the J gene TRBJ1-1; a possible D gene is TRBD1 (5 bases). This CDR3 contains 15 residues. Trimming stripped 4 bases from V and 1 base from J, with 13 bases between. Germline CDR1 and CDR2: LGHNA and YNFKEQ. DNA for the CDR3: TGTGCCAGCAGCCCGGATGAAGGGACGAACACTGAAGCTTTCTTT. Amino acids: CASSPDEGTNTEAFF.

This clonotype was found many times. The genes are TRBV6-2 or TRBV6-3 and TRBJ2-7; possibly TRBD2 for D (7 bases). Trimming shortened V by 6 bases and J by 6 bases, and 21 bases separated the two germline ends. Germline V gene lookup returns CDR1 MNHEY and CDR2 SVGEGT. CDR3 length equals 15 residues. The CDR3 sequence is CASSPAGAGDFEQYF. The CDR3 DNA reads TGTGCCAGCAGCCCAGCAGGGGCGGGGGACTTCGAGCAGTACTTC.

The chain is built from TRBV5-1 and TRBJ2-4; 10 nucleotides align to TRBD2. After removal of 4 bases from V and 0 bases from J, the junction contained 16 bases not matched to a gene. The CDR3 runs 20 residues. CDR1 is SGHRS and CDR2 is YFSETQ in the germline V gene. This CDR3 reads CASSTEHPSGRVLAKNIQYF. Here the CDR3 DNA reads TGCGCCAGCAGCACAGAACATCCTAGCGGGAGAGTCCTAGCCAAAAACATTCAGTACTTC.

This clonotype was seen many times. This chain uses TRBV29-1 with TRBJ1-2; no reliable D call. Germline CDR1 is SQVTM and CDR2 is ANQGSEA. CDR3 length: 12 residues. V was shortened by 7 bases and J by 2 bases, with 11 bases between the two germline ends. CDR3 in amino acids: CSAAARNYGYTF. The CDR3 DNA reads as TGCAGCGCTGCGGCCAGAAACTATGGCTACACCTTC.

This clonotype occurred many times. The CDR3 loop is CASSSAEGGPGIQYF. The CDR3 nucleotides read TGCGCCAGCAGCTCGGCCGAGGGAGGGCCGGGCATTCAGTACTTC. The chain couples TRBV5-1 to TRBJ2-4; 7 bases are shared with TRBD2. V lost 3 bases, J lost 9 bases, and 12 bases stayed unmatched. The CDR3 covers 15 residues. Germline V gene data show CDR1 as SGHRS and CDR2 as YFSETQ.

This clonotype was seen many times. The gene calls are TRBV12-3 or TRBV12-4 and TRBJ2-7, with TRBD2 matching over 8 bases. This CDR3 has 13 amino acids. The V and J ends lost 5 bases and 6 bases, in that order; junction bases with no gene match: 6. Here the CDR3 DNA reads TGTGCCAGCAGTCTCCTTACTAGCGGCGAGCAGTACTTC. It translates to CASSLLTSGEQYF.

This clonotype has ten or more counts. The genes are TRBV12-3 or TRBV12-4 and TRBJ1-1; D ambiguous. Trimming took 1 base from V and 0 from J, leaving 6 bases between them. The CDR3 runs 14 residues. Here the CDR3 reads CASSLDTVNTEAFF. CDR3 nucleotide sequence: TGTGCCAGCAGTTTAGACACGGTGAACACTGAAGCTTTCTTT.

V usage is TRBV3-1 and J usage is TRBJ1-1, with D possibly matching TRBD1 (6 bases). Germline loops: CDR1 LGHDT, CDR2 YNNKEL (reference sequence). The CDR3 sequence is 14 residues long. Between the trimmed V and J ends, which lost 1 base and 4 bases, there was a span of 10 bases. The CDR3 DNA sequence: TGTGCCAGCAGCCAAGTAGGGGGGGGCACTGAAGCTTTCTTT. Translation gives CASSQVGGGTEAFF. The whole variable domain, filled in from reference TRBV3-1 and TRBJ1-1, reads DTAVSQTPKYLVTQMGNDKSIKCEQNLGHDTMYWYKQDSKKFLKIMFSYNNKELIINETVPNRFSPKSPDKAHLNLHINSLELGDSAVYFCASSQVGGGTEAFFGQGTRLTVV.

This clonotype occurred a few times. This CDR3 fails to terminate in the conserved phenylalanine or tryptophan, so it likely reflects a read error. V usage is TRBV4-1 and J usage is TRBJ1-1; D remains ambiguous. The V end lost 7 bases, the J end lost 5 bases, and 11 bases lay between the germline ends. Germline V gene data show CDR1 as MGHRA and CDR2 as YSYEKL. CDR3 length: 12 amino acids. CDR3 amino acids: CASTDPGTEAFI. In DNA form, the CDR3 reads TGCGCCAGCACAGACCCCGGGACTGAAGCTTTCATT.

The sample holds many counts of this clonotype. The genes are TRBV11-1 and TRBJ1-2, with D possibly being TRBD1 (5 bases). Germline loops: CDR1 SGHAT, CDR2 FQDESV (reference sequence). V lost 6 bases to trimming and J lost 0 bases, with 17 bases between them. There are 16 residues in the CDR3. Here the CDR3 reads CASSHRGGIANYGYTF. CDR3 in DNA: TGTGCCAGCAGTCACCGCGGGGGTATAGCTAACTATGGCTACACCTTC.

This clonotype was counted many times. In nucleotides, the CDR3 is TGCAGTGCTAGGGACAGGGTTTCTGGAAACACCATATATTTT. Amino acids: CSARDRVSGNTIYF. The V gene is TRBV20-1, the J gene TRBJ1-3; 8 bases fit TRBD1. The CDR3 runs to 14 residues. CDR1 is DFQATT and CDR2 is SNEGSKA in the germline V gene (reference sequence). V trimming: 3 bases; J trimming: 1 base; junction bases outside the gene matches: 2.

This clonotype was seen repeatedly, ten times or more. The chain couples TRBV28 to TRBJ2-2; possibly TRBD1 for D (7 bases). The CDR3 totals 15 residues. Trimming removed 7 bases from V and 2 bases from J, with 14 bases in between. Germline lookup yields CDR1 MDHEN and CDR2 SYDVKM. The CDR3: CASKGGTVNTGELFF. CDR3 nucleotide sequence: TGTGCCAGCAAAGGGGGGACAGTAAACACCGGGGAGCTGTTTTTT.

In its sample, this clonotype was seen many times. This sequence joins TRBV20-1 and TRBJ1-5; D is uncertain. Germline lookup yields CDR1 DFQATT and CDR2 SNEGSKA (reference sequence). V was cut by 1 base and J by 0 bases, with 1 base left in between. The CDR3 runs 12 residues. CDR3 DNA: TGCAGTGCTAGAGGTAGCAATCAGCCCCAGCATTTT. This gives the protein CSARGSNQPQHF.

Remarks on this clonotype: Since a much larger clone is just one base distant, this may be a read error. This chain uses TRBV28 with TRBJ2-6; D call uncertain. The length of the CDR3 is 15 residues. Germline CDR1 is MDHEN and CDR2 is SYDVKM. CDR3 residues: CGSSLSRIGANVLTF. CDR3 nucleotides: TGTGGCAGCAGCCTTTCCCGGATTGGGGCCAACGTCCTGACTTTC.

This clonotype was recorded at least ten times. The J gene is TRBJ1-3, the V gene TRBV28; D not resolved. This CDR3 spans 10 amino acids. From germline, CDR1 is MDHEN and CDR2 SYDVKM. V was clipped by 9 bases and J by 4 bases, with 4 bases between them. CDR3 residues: CASSGNTIYF. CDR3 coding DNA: TGTGCCAGTTCCGGAAACACCATATATTTT.

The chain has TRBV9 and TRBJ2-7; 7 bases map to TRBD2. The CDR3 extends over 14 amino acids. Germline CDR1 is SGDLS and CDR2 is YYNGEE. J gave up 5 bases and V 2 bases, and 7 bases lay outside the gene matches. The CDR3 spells CASSVGGRSNEQYF. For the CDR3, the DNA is TGTGCCAGCAGCGTGGGCGGGAGATCGAACGAGCAGTACTTC. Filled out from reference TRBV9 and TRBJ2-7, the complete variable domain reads DSGVTQTPKHLITATGQRVTLRCSPRSGDLSVYWYQQSLDQGLQFLIQYYNGEERAKGNILERFSAQQFPDLHSELNLSSLELGDSALYFCASSVGGRSNEQYFGPGTRLTVT.